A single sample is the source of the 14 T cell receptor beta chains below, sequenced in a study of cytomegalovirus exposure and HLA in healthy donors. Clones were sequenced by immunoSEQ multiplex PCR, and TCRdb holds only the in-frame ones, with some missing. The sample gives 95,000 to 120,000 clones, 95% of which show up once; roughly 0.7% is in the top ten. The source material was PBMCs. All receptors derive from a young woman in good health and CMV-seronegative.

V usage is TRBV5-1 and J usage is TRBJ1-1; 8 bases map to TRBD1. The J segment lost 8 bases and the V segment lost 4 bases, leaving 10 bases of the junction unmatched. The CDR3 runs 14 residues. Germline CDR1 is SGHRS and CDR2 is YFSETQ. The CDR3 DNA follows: TGCGCCAGCAGCCATCTTAACTGGGACAGGGAAGCTTTCTTT. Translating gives CASSHLNWDREAFF.

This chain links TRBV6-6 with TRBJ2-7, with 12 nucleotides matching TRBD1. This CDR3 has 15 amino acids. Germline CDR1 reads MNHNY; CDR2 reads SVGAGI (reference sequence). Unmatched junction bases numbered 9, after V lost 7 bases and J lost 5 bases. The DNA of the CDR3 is TGTGCCAGCACCGAGCGGGGACAGGGGGCGAACGAGCAGTACTTC. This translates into CASTERGQGANEQYF.

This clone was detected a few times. The DNA of the CDR3 is TGTGCCATCAGTGCACTCGGGACAGCCCAAGAGACCCAGTACTTC. Amino acid sequence: CAISALGTAQETQYF. V usage is TRBV10-3 and J usage is TRBJ2-5; 7 nucleotides line up with TRBD1. Germline-derived CDR1 and CDR2 are ENHRY and SYGVKD. The CDR3 has 15 amino acids. Losses at the gene ends were 4 bases for V and 1 base for J; bases not matched to a gene: 6.

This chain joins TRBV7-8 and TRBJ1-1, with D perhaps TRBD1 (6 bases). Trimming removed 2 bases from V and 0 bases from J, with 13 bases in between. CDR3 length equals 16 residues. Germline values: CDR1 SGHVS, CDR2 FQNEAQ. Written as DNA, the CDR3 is TGTGCCAGCAGCTTAACAGGGCGAGATCTGAACACTGAAGCTTTCTTT. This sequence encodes CASSLTGRDLNTEAFF.

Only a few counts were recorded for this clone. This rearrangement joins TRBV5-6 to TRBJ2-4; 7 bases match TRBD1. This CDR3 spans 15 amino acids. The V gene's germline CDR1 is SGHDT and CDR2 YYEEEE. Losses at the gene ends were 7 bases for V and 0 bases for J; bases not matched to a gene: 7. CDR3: CASQGGSIAKNIQYF. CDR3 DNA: TGTGCCAGCCAAGGGGGCTCTATAGCCAAAAACATTCAGTACTTC. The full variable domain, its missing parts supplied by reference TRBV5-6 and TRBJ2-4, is DAGVTQSPTHLIKTRGQQVTLRCSPKSGHDTVSWYQQALGQGPQFIFQYYEEEERQRGNFPDRFSGHQFPNYSSELNVNALLLGDSALYLCASQGGSIAKNIQYFGAGTRLSVL.

CDR3 sequence: CASSSKGGLRGPQETQYF. CDR3 coding DNA: TGTGCCAGCAGTTCTAAAGGTGGTTTGCGGGGGCCCCAAGAGACCCAGTACTTC. The gene calls are TRBV5-6 and TRBJ2-5; tentative D call: TRBD2 (7 bases). This CDR3 has 18 amino acids. Deletions cut 5 bases from V and 1 base from J, with 24 bases between. Germline V gene sequence: CDR1 SGHDT, CDR2 YYEEEE.

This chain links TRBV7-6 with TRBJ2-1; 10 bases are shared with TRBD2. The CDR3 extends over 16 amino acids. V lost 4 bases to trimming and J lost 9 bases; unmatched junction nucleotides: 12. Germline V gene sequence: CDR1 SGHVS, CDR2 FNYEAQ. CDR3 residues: CASSSSTSGPPGEQFF. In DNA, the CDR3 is TGTGCCAGCAGCTCGTCGACTAGCGGGCCACCCGGTGAGCAGTTCTTC.

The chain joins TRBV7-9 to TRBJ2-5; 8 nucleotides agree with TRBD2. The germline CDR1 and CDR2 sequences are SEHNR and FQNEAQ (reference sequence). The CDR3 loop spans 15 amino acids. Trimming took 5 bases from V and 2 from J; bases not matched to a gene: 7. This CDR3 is CASSALGGEQETQYF. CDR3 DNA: TGTGCCAGCAGCGCACTCGGGGGGGAACAAGAGACCCAGTACTTC.

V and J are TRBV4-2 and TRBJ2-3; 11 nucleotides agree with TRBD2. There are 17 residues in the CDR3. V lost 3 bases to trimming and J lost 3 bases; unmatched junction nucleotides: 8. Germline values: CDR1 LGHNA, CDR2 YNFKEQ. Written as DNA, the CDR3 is TGTGCCAGCAGCCAGGCCCTAGCGGGGGGAGGGACAGATACGCAGTATTTT. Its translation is CASSQALAGGGTDTQYF.

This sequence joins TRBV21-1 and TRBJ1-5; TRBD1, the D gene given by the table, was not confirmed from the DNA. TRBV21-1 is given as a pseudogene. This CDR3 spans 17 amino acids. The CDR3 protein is CASSKNSGQTSNQPQHF. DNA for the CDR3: TGTGCCAGCAGCAAAAACTCGGGACAGACTAGCAATCAGCCCCAGCATTTT.

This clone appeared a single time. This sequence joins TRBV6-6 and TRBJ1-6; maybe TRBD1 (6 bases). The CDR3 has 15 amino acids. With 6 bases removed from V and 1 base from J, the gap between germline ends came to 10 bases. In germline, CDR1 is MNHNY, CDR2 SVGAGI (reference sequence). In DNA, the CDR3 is TGTGCCAGCAGGCCAGGGGTGTCCTATAATTCACCCCTCCACTTT. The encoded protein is CASRPGVSYNSPLHF.

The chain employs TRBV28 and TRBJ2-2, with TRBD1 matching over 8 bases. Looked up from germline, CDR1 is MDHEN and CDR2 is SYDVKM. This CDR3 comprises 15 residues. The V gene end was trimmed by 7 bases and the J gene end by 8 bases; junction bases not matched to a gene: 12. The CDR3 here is CASTPPGRGLGELFF. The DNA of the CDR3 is TGTGCCAGCACCCCCCCGGGCAGGGGGCTAGGGGAGCTGTTTTTT.

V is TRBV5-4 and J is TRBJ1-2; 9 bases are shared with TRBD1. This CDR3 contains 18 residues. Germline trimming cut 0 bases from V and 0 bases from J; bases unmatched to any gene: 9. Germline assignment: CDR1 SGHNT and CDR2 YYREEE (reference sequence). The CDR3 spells CASSLVGQGMLANYGYTF. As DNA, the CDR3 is TGTGCCAGCAGCTTGGTGGGACAGGGCATGTTAGCTAACTATGGCTACACCTTC.

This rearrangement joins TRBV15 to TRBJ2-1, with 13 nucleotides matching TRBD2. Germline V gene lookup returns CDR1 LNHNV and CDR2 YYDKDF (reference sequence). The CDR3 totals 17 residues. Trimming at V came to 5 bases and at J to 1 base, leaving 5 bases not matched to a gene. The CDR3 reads CATSSRLAGGSYNEQFF. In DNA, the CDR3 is TGTGCCACCAGCTCCCGACTAGCGGGGGGATCCTACAATGAGCAGTTCTTC.